This T cell receptor (beta chain) was obtained from a study of blood T cell repertoires in COVID-19. Background on the study: PBMCs, B-cell-depleted T cells, or T cells provided the cDNA or gDNA that made up the material.

Germline V gene data show CDR1 as LGHDT and CDR2 as YNNKEL (reference sequence). The CDR3 is 15 residues long. The germline V and J ends were trimmed by 2 bases and 2 bases, with 10 bases remaining between them. In the authors' methods: Reference gene primer amplification gave nucleated cell count estimates. Sequenced by immunoSEQ multiplex PCR; TCRdb stores in-frame clones only, minus some. The V and J calls and the clone size are those of that table, but D and trimming were determined from the DNA. The sample has roughly 180,000 clones, roughly 83% seen once. Sequencing used PBMCs or T cells enriched from blood (not recorded which). The source is an older woman who had recovered from COVID-19. The rearrangement links TRBV3-1 (or the pseudogene TRBV3-2) to TRBJ2-4; D is possibly TRBD1 (5 bases). CDR3 sequence reads: CASSQQGMTKNIQYF. The CDR3 nucleotides read TGTGCCAGCAGCCAACAGGGTATGACCAAAAACATTCAGTACTTC.